Below are 14 T cell receptor beta chains sequenced from a single sample in a study of control samples from healthy donors and cancer patients. The method was immunoSEQ multiplex PCR; TCRdb's version includes in-frame clones alone and lacks a portion of them. Counted here are about 78,000 clones, 70% to 90% occurring once; the ten biggest clones make up 6.5% to 8%. The specimen sequenced was blood. The origin of the receptors is a woman aged 60-75 years in good health.

The CDR3 sequence is CASSLLGETQYF. The DNA for the CDR3 is TGTGCCAGCAGCTTATTGGGTGAGACCCAGTACTTC. V and J are TRBV7-2 and TRBJ2-5, with D hard to call. The CDR3 is 12 residues long. Germline assignment: CDR1 SGHTA and CDR2 FQGNSA. With 2 bases removed from V and 5 bases from J, the gap between germline ends came to 6 bases.

This clone was detected once. The V call is TRBV4-1, the J call TRBJ2-1, with 13 bases aligning to TRBD2. The V and J ends lost 8 bases and 15 bases, in that order; junction bases with no gene match: 10. CDR1 MGHRA and CDR2 YSYEKL come from the germline V gene. This CDR3 contains 13 residues. The chain's CDR3 is CASGKLAGGTRFF. CDR3 sequence (DNA): TGCGCCAGCGGAAAACTAGCGGGGGGGACTCGGTTCTTC.

Here the CDR3 reads CASSHRDRAIHGYTF. CDR3 in DNA: TGTGCCAGCAGCCACCGGGACAGGGCGATTCATGGCTACACCTTC. The chain couples TRBV7-9 to TRBJ1-2; 9 positions agree with TRBD1. Per the germline V gene, CDR1 is SEHNR and CDR2 is FQNEAQ (reference sequence). The V and J ends lost 5 bases and 6 bases, in that order; junction bases with no gene match: 10. This CDR3 contains 15 residues.

This clone was picked up a small number of times. The chain links TRBV7-2 to TRBJ2-5; D is tentatively TRBD1 or TRBD2 (5 bases each). V was cut by 5 bases and J by 5 bases, with 18 bases left in between. CDR3 length equals 15 residues. Germline V CDR1 and CDR2: SGHTA, FQGNSA. CDR3 loop: CASSPSGASTETQYF. As DNA, the CDR3 is TGTGCCAGCAGCCCCTCCGGGGCTAGCACCGAGACCCAGTACTTC.

The chain carries TRBV2 and TRBJ1-2, with TRBD1 as a possible D gene (5 bases). Trimming removed 4 bases at V and 3 bases at J, with 12 bases between. Germline CDR1 and CDR2: SNHLY and FYNNEI. This CDR3 has 14 residues. Here the CDR3 reads CASSGTGVDYGYTF. The CDR3 region has the DNA TGTGCCAGCAGTGGAACGGGGGTGGACTATGGCTACACCTTC.

The gene calls are TRBV4-2 and TRBJ2-2; 7 nucleotides agree with TRBD2. The V gene end was trimmed by 5 bases and the J gene end by 1 base; junction bases not matched to a gene: 7. CDR1 and CDR2 from the germline V gene are LGHNA and YNFKEQ. This CDR3 has 16 amino acids. The DNA of the CDR3 is TGTGCCAGCAGCACCCGAGCGGGGCGGAACACCGGGGAGCTGTTTTTT. This translates into CASSTRAGRNTGELFF.

CDR3: CASSLQPREVDTEAFF. The CDR3, as DNA: TGTGCCAGCAGCTTACAACCCAGGGAGGTTGACACTGAAGCTTTCTTT. The chain has TRBV11-2 and TRBJ1-1; D may be TRBD1 (5 bases). Germline CDR1 is SGHAT and CDR2 is FQNNGV. CDR3 length: 16 residues. V shed 2 bases and J shed 3 bases, with 16 bases lying between them.

The rearrangement uses TRBV27 and TRBJ2-1; 16 bases match TRBD2. Germline CDR1 is MNHEY and CDR2 is SMNVEV (reference sequence). The CDR3 consists of 16 residues. V trimming: 2 bases; J trimming: 8 bases; junction bases outside the gene matches: 3. In nucleotides, the CDR3 is TGTGCCAGCAGTTTACTGGGACTAGCGGGGGGGGATGAGCAGTTCTTC. It specifies CASSLLGLAGGDEQFF.

The chain links TRBV7-8 to TRBJ2-3; perhaps TRBD1 as D (6 bases). V was cut by 5 bases and J by 10 bases, with 13 bases left in between. The CDR3 has 12 amino acids. The germline V gene encodes CDR1 SGHVS and CDR2 FQNEAQ. CDR3 in amino acids: CASSRRWGPQYF. In DNA, the CDR3 is TGTGCCAGCAGCCGACGGTGGGGGCCGCAGTATTTT.

J is TRBJ1-2 and V is TRBV19, with D hard to call. CDR1 is LNHDA and CDR2 is SQIVND in the germline V gene (reference sequence). The ends were cut back, 3 bases at V and 4 bases at J, with 15 bases in the middle. The CDR3 has 15 amino acids. The CDR3 loop is CASSISRTDFYGYTF. In DNA, the CDR3 is TGTGCCAGTAGTATTTCCCGGACGGATTTCTATGGCTACACCTTC.

The chain couples TRBV24-1 to TRBJ2-2; possible D gene TRBD1, 5 bases. Germline CDR1 and CDR2: KGHDR and SFDVKD. The CDR3 extends over 14 amino acids. V lost 12 bases, J lost 4 bases, and 17 bases lay in between. CDR3 DNA: TGTGCCCCCGATGGGGCAGGCGGCACCGGGGAGCTGTTTTTT. Translating gives CAPDGAGGTGELFF.

The CDR3 spells CASRQGHSAGELFF. The CDR3 region has the DNA TGTGCCAGCCGGCAGGGTCATTCGGCCGGGGAGCTGTTTTTT. The chain carries TRBV21-1 and TRBJ2-2; the D call of TRBD1 is as the table states it, not checked on the DNA. TRBV21-1 is a documented pseudogene. The CDR3 length is 14 residues.

This clone has only a few counts. This chain uses TRBV7-9 with TRBJ1-2; TRBD1 might be the D (5 bases). Germline values: CDR1 SEHNR, CDR2 FQNEAQ (reference sequence). The CDR3 is made up of 13 amino acids. V was shortened by 5 bases and J by 4 bases, with 11 bases between the two germline ends. The CDR3 nucleotides read TGTGCCAGCAGCGCAACAGGATCCTATGGCTACACCTTC. Its translation: CASSATGSYGYTF.

The gene calls are TRBV19 and TRBJ1-1; D is unclear. The CDR3 runs to 13 residues. Germline assignment: CDR1 LNHDA and CDR2 SQIVND (reference sequence). Between the trimmed V and J ends, which lost 10 bases and 2 bases, there was a span of 14 bases. CDR3 coding DNA: TGTGCCACGGCCTTCCAAGGTAACACTGAAGCTTTCTTT. Protein sequence: CATAFQGNTEAFF. Filled out from reference TRBV19 and TRBJ1-1, the complete variable domain reads DGGITQSPKYLFRKEGQNVTLSCEQNLNHDAMYWYRQDPGQGLRLIYYSQIVNDFQKGDIAEGYSVSREKKESFPLTVTSAQKNPTAFYLCATAFQGNTEAFFGQGTRLTVV.